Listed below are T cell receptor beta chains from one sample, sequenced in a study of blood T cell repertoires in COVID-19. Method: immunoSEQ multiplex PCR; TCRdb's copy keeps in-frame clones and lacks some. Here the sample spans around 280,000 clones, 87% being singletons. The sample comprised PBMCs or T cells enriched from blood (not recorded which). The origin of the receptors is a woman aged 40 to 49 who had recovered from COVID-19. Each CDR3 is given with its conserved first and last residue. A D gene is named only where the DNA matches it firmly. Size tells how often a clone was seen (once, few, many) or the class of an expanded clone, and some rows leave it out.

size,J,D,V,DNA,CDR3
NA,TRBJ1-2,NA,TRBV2,TGTGCCAGCAGTGAAGCGAGGCGGGATGGCTACACCTTC,CASSEARRDGYTF
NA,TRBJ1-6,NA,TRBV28,TGTGCCAGCAGTTCGTCCCTCGGGAATTCACCCCTCCACTTT,CASSSSLGNSPLHF
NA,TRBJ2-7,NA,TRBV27,TGTGCCAGCAGTCCCGGATTACCTCACGCGGGACAGGGTCTTGTCGGGAGGGTAAACGAGCAGTACTTC,CASSPGLPHAGQGLVGRVNEQYF
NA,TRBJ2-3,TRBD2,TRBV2,TGTGCCAGCAGTTATACGGGACTAGCGGTCGGAATGAGGGCGGATACGCAGTATTTT,CASSYTGLAVGMRADTQYF
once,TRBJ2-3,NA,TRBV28,TGTGCCAGCAGCACCATGGCGGTAGGTGATACGCAGTATTTT,CASSTMAVGDTQYF
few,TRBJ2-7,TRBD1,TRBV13,TGTGCCAGCAGCGACCGGGACAGGGAATCGAGCTCCTACGAGCAGTACTTC,CASSDRDRESSSYEQYF
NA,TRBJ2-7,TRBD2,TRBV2,TGTGCCAGCAAACCGACTAGCGCCTCCTACGAGCAGTACTTC,CASKPTSASYEQYF
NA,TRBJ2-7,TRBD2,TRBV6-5,TGTGCCAGCAGCGGACTAGCGGGAGGGGAATACGAGCAGTACTTC,CASSGLAGGEYEQYF
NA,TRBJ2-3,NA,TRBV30,TGTGCCTGGGTCGGTTCAAGTAGCGGCACAGATACGCAGTATTTT,CAWVGSSSGTDTQYF
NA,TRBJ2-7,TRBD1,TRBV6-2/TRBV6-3,TGTGCCAGCAGTCAAGAAGGGACAGGGCGATACGAGCAGTACTTC,CASSQEGTGRYEQYF
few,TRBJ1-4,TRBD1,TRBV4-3,TGCGCCAGCAGCCAAGATGGGACAGGCTATGAAAAACTGTTTTTT,CASSQDGTGYEKLFF
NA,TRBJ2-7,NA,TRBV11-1,TGTGCCAGCAGCTTCTTTGGGACACTGTACTTC,CASSFFGTLYF
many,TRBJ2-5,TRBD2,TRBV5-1,TGCGCCAGCAGCATCGGGACTAGCGGAGAGACCCAGTACTTC,CASSIGTSGETQYF
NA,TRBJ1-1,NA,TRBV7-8,TGTGCCAGCAGCCCCCGACAGAACACTGAAGCTTTCTTT,CASSPRQNTEAFF
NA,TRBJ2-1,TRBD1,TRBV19,TGTGCCAGTAGTCGGGGACAGTTTTACTCCTACAATGAGCAGTTCTTC,CASSRGQFYSYNEQFF
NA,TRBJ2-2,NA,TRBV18,TGTGCCAGCTCAACCGCAACCGGGGCGGGGACCGGGGAGCTGTTTTTT,CASSTATGAGTGELFF
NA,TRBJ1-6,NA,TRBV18,TGTGCCAGCTCACCTAGGGCAGGGACCGCGGGAAATTCACCCCTCCACTTT,CASSPRAGTAGNSPLHF
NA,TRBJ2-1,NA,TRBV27,TGTGCCAGCAGCTCACTCTCCGGGCAGGGGGGCTACAATGAGCAGTTCTTC,CASSSLSGQGGYNEQFF
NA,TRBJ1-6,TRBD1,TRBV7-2,TGTGCCAGCAGCTTAGCGGCGACAGGGAATAGCTCACCCCTCCACTTT,CASSLAATGNSSPLHF
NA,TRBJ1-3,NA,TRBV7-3,TGTGCCAGCAGCTCCTCCCGGGGAGCAGGAAACACCATATATTTT,CASSSSRGAGNTIYF
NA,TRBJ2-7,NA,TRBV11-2,TGTGCCAGCAGCGGTCGACAGACCTACGAGCAGTACTTC,CASSGRQTYEQYF
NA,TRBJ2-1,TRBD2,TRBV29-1,TGCAGCGTTGATCCTAGCGGGGCGATTAGCTCCTACAATGAGCAGTTCTTC,CSVDPSGAISSYNEQFF
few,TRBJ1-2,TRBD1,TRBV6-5,TGTGCCAGCAGCCGCCCAGGACAGGGATCGGGAGGCTACACCTTC,CASSRPGQGSGGYTF
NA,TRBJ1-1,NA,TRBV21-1,TGTGCCAGCAGCCCATGGGACAGGGGGAACACTGAAGCTTTCTTT,CASSPWDRGNTEAFF
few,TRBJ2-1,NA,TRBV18,TGTGCCAGCTCACCATTAGCGTTCAATGAGCAGTTCTTC,CASSPLAFNEQFF
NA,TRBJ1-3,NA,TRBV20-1,TGCAGTGCTAGTTTCCAGGGCCCTGGAAACACCATATATTTT,CSASFQGPGNTIYF
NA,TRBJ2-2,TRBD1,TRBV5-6,TGTGCCAGCATAACAGGGGCCTCGAACACCGGGGAGCTGTTTTTT,CASITGASNTGELFF
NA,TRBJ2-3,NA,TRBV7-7,TGTGCTAGCAGCTTAGGGTCGGGGTACACAGATACGCAGTATTTT,CASSLGSGYTDTQYF
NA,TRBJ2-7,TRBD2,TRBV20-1,TGCAGTGCTAGTCGCCTAGCGGACAAACCTCCTTACACGTTC,CSASRLADKPPYTF
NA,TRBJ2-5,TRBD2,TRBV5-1,TGCGCCAGCAGCTTGGTGGTCGGACTAGCGGGACAAGAGACCCAGTACTTC,CASSLVVGLAGQETQYF
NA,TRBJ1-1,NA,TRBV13,TGTGCCAGCAGCTTAGGTTTTCAGGGTGACACTGAAGCTTTCTTT,CASSLGFQGDTEAFF
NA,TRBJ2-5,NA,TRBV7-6,TGTGCCAGCAGCTTAGCGGTGCGAGGAGGGGCCCAAGAGACCCAGTACTTC,CASSLAVRGGAQETQYF
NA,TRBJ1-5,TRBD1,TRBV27,TGTGCCAGCAGTTCGGGACAGGGGAAAGAGCCCCAGCATTTT,CASSSGQGKEPQHF
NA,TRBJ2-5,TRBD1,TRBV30,TGTGCCTGGAGTCTGGACAGGGGCCTTGCGGAGACCCAGTACTTC,CAWSLDRGLAETQYF
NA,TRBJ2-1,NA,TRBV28,TGTGCCAGCAGTCGCGTGTGGGGGCCGGGCAATGAGCAGTTCTTC,CASSRVWGPGNEQFF
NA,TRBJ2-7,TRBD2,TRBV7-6,TGTGCCAGCAGCTCTAACGCAGCGGGAGCCTACGAGCAGTACTTC,CASSSNAAGAYEQYF
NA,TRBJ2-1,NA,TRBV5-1,TGCGCCAGCAGCGGGGGGACAGCCCCCTCCTACAATGAGCAGTTCTTC,CASSGGTAPSYNEQFF
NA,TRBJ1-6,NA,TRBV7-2,TGTGCCAGCAGCCAGACAGCCGTTGATTCACCCCTCCACTTT,CASSQTAVDSPLHF
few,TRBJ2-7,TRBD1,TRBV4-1,TGCGCCAGCAGCCAAAGTTCGGGACAGGTTCTGGGGCAGTACTTC,CASSQSSGQVLGQYF
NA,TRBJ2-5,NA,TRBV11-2,TGTGCCAGCAGCTTAATCAAAGGGGGAGAGACCCAGTACTTC,CASSLIKGGETQYF